Listed here are 15 T cell receptor beta chains from one sample, sequenced in a study of T-cell reconstitution after alpha-beta-depleted transplantation in children. During its preparation, the TCRbeta library received unique molecular identifiers. TCRdb used MiXCR to reprocess the PCR reads, holding one entry per CDR3 protein. The data show roughly 500,000 distinct CDR3 sequences, about an eighth seen once. Sequenced material: PBMCs from the stem cell graft donor, taken from the stem cell graft. These receptors originate from a human donor who donated a stem cell graft to a child with combined immunodeficiency.

This clonotype was detected ten times or more. The genes are TRBV9 and TRBJ2-5; TRBD1 might be the D (6 bases). The CDR3 sequence is 13 residues long. The germline V gene has CDR1 SGDLS and CDR2 YYNGEE. The germline V and J ends were trimmed by 4 bases and 4 bases, with 11 bases remaining between them. CDR3 loop: CASSKQGRETQYF. The CDR3 nucleotides are TGTGCCAGCAGCAAGCAGGGGCGAGAGACCCAGTACTTC. The variable domain in full, completed from reference TRBV9 and TRBJ2-5, reads DSGVTQTPKHLITATGQRVTLRCSPRSGDLSVYWYQQSLDQGLQFLIQYYNGEERAKGNILERFSAQQFPDLHSELNLSSLELGDSALYFCASSKQGRETQYFGPGTRLLVL.

The chain links TRBV18 to TRBJ2-2; the D gene is possibly TRBD2 (5 bases). The germline CDR1 and CDR2 sequences are KGHSH and LQKENI. The ends were cut back, 3 bases at V and 1 base at J, with 9 bases in the middle. This CDR3 is 15 amino acids long. In DNA form, the CDR3 reads TGTGCCAGCTCACCGGCTAGCTTGAACACCGGGGAGCTGTTTTTT. Translation gives CASSPASLNTGELFF.

The chain couples TRBV20-1 to TRBJ1-2, with a tentative D call TRBD1 (5 bases). This CDR3 spans 14 amino acids. Germline V gives CDR1 DFQATT, CDR2 SNEGSKA (reference sequence). V was clipped by 0 bases and J by 1 base, with 9 bases between them. In DNA, the CDR3 is TGCAGTGCTAGAGATAGGGGCTTTAACTATGGCTACACCTTC. Translated, it gives CSARDRGFNYGYTF.

V is TRBV7-2 and J is TRBJ2-7, with D perhaps matching TRBD1 (5 bases). The V gene lost 2 bases and the J gene lost 6 bases, with 11 bases spanning the gap. Per the germline V gene, CDR1 is SGHTA and CDR2 is FQGNSA. The CDR3 contains 13 residues. The CDR3 region has the DNA TGTGCCAGCAGCTTAACAGGTTCTGTCGAGCAGTACTTC. It is translated as CASSLTGSVEQYF.

This clonotype has at least ten counts. This chain joins TRBV5-1 and TRBJ2-3, with 9 bases lining up with TRBD1. The CDR3 runs to 14 residues. From germline, CDR1 is SGHRS and CDR2 YFSETQ. J lost 6 bases, V lost 7 bases, and 9 bases had no gene match. In DNA, the CDR3 is TGCGCCAGCCGCCTCGGACAGGGGTTTGATACGCAGTATTTT. Translated, it gives CASRLGQGFDTQYF. The full variable domain, completed using reference TRBV5-1 and TRBJ2-3, is KAGVTQTPRYLIKTRGQQVTLSCSPISGHRSVSWYQQTPGQGLQFLFEYFSETQRNKGNFPGRFSGRQFSNSRSEMNVSTLELGDSALYLCASRLGQGFDTQYFGPGTRLTVL.

The chain carries TRBV12-3 or TRBV12-4 and TRBJ2-7; weak D call: TRBD2 (6 bases). Trimming removed 6 bases at V and 2 bases at J, with 17 bases between. This CDR3 has 15 residues. In nucleotides, the CDR3 is TGTGCCAGCAGCCTGGACCCGGAGGGGACCTACGAGCAGTACTTC. This gives the protein CASSLDPEGTYEQYF.

V is TRBV2 and J is TRBJ1-1, with a possible D match to TRBD1 (6 bases). The CDR3 contains 14 residues. Germline CDR1 is SNHLY and CDR2 is FYNNEI. V lost 6 bases to trimming and J lost 7 bases, with 18 bases between them. The CDR3 region is CASRVDSPYGEAFF. DNA for the CDR3: TGTGCCAGCAGAGTGGACAGCCCGTACGGTGAAGCTTTCTTT.

This clonotype has just a few counts. This chain connects TRBV27 to TRBJ2-3, with TRBD1 as a possible D gene (5 bases). V was clipped by 3 bases and J by 3 bases, with 13 bases between them. Per germline, CDR1 MNHEY and CDR2 SMNVEV (reference sequence). The CDR3 totals 15 residues. The CDR3: CASSFGASRTDTQYF. The CDR3 DNA reads as TGTGCCAGCAGTTTTGGGGCGTCTAGGACAGATACGCAGTATTTT.

This clonotype was counted between two and nine times. This rearrangement joins TRBV12-3 or TRBV12-4 to TRBJ2-3; 11 positions agree with TRBD2. There are 16 residues in the CDR3. Trimming took 6 bases from V and 0 from J; bases not matched to a gene: 5. The CDR3, as DNA: TGTGCCAGCAGCTCTAGCGGGAGGACTAGCACAGATACGCAGTATTTT. Its protein is CASSSSGRTSTDTQYF.

The sample holds a few counts of this clonotype. The chain is built from TRBV30 and TRBJ1-2, with D perhaps matching TRBD1 (5 bases). Trimming removed 4 bases at V and 3 bases at J, with 12 bases between. The germline CDR1 and CDR2 sequences are GTSNPN and SVGIG (reference sequence). CDR3 length equals 13 residues. The CDR3 DNA follows: TGTGCCTGGACAGTCTCCAGGGACTATGGCTACACCTTC. Translating gives CAWTVSRDYGYTF.

The genes are TRBV4-2 and TRBJ1-5; TRBD1 is a possible D gene (6 bases). Per germline, CDR1 LGHNA and CDR2 YNFKEQ. Between the trimmed V and J ends, which lost 0 bases and 5 bases, there was a span of 11 bases. This CDR3 has 15 amino acids. The CDR3 here is CASSQDSGGHQPQHF. CDR3 DNA: TGTGCCAGCAGCCAAGATTCCGGGGGGCATCAGCCCCAGCATTTT.

The rearrangement joins TRBV7-9 to TRBJ2-5; TRBD1 agrees at 8 bases. Germline V CDR1 and CDR2: SEHNR, FQNEAQ (reference sequence). With V trimmed by 8 bases and J by 5 bases, 10 bases remained unmatched. CDR3 length: 14 residues. The CDR3 reads CASVRSGGAETQYF. Here the CDR3 DNA reads TGTGCCAGCGTTCGATCAGGGGGCGCGGAGACCCAGTACTTC.

The rearrangement links TRBV7-8 to TRBJ2-1; 13 bases fit TRBD2. This CDR3 contains 18 residues. V gave up 5 bases and J gave up 7 bases; unmatched junction bases: 14. Looked up from germline, CDR1 is SGHVS and CDR2 is FQNEAQ. The CDR3 protein is CASSRGVRTSGRKNEQFF. The CDR3 coding sequence is TGTGCCAGCAGCCGAGGAGTCAGGACTAGCGGGAGAAAGAATGAGCAGTTCTTC.

A few counts support this clonotype. The chain joins TRBV21-1 to TRBJ1-3; the DNA was not compared with TRBD1, the D call given in the table. TRBV21-1 is a pseudogene. This CDR3 is built from 16 residues. The CDR3, as DNA: TGTGCCAGCAGCAAATCTGGGACAGCCCCCCGAAACACCATATATTTT. As protein: CASSKSGTAPRNTIYF.

V usage is TRBV9 and J usage is TRBJ2-7, with TRBD2 matching over 10 bases. The trim removed 0 bases at V and 5 bases at J, leaving 8 bases unmatched. Germline assignment: CDR1 SGDLS and CDR2 YYNGEE. The CDR3 has 16 amino acids. CDR3: CASSVGTSGIGDEQYF. The DNA for the CDR3 is TGTGCCAGCAGCGTAGGGACTAGCGGCATCGGGGACGAGCAGTACTTC.